Included here is one T cell receptor (beta chain) sequence, with context. The source of the sample is a study of Ad26.COV2.S vaccination and SARS-CoV-2 variants. CDR1 SEHNR and CDR2 FQNEAQ come from the germline V gene (reference sequence). V lost 7 bases and J 5 bases, leaving 20 bases between the germline ends. The CDR3 is 16 residues long. The treatment is: roughly 20 received Ad26.COV2.S at low or high dose, single or two shots; five or six received placebo; per-sample allocation not given. Sampling was done on day 63 after the first vaccine or placebo injection. This Boston cohort included adults aged 18-55 years. What was given as vaccine was an Ad26 vector encoding Wuhan-strain SARS-CoV-2 spike. Clones were read by immunoSEQ multiplex PCR, and TCRdb kept only the in-frame ones, dropping some. The profile covers over 250,000 clones, with 87% appearing a single time and less than 3.5% taken by the ten largest.

The rearrangement uses TRBV7-9 and TRBJ2-2, with a tentative D call TRBD1 (5 bases). The sequence came from a person aged 18-65 years who received the Ad26.COV2.S COVID-19 vaccine or a placebo. Material: peripheral blood, obtained in a trial of Ad26.COV2.S vaccine versus placebo. CDR3 sequence reads: CASITRTQGWTGELFF. The CDR3 nucleotides read TGTGCCAGCATCACCCGCACCCAGGGTTGGACCGGGGAGCTGTTTTTT.